This T cell receptor (beta chain) was identified during a study of blood T cell repertoires in COVID-19. On the study more broadly: Italy, Spain and the United States were the sources of the convalescent and acute COVID-19 samples. PBMCs, B-cell-depleted T cells, or T cells provided the cDNA or gDNA that made up the material.

Sequencing used immunoSEQ multiplex PCR; TCRdb keeps in-frame clones, though not all of them. The table lists 200,000 to 250,000 clones, roughly four fifths of them singletons. After removal of 7 bases from V and 7 bases from J, the junction contained 6 bases not matched to a gene. The CDR3 runs to 14 residues. In germline, CDR1 is SGHAT, CDR2 FQNNGV. Sample: peripheral blood. The sequence was collected from a man aged 25-45 years who had recovered from COVID-19. The rearrangement uses TRBV11-2 and TRBJ1-4, with 10 bases identical to TRBD1. The CDR3 spells CASNDRGLVEKLFF. In DNA, the CDR3 is TGTGCCAGCAATGACAGGGGGCTTGTTGAAAAACTGTTTTTT.